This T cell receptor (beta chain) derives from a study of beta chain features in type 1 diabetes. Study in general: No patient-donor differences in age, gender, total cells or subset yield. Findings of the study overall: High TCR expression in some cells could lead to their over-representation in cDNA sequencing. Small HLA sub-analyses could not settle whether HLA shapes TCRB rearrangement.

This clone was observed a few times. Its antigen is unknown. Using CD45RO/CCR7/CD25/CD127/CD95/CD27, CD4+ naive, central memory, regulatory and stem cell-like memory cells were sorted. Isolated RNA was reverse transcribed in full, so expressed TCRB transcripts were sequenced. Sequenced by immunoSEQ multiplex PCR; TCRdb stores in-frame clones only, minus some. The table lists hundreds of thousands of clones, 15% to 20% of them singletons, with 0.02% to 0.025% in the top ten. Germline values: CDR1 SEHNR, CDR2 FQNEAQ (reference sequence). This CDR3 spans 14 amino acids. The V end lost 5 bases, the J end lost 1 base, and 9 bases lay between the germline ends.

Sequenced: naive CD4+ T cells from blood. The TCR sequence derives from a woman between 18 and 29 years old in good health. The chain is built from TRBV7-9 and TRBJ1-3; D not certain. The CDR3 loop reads CASSTTASGNTIYF. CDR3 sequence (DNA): TGTGCCAGCAGCACAACAGCATCTGGAAACACCATATATTTT.